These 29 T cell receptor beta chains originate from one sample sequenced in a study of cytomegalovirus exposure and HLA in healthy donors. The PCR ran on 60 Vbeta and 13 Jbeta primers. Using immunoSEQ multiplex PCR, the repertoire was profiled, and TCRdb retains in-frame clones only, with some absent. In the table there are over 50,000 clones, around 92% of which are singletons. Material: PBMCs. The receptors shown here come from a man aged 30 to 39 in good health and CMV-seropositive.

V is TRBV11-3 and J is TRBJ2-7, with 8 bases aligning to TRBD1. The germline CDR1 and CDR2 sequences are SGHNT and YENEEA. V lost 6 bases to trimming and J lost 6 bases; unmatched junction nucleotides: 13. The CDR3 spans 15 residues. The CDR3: CASSSTGQGISEQYF. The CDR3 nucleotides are TGTGCCAGCAGTTCTACCGGACAGGGAATCTCCGAGCAGTACTTC.

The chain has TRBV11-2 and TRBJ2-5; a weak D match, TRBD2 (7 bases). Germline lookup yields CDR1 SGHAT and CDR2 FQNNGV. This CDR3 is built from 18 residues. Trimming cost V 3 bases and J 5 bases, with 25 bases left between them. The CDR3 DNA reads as TGTGCCAGCAGCTTCATAGCCAGTCGGGGGGCGGGTCAGGAGACCCAGTACTTC. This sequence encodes CASSFIASRGAGQETQYF.

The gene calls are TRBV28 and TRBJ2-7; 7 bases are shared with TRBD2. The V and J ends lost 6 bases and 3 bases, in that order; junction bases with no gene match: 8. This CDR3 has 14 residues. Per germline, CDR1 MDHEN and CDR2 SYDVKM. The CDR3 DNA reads TGTGCCAGCAGAAAAGCGGGAAGTTACTACGAGCAGTACTTC. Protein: CASRKAGSYYEQYF.

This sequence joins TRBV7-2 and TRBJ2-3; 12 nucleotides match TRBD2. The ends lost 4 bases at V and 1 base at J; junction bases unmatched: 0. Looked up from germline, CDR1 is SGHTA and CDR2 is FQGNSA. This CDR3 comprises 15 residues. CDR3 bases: TGTGCCAGCAGCTGGACTAGCGGGGGCACAGATACGCAGTATTTT. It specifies CASSWTSGGTDTQYF. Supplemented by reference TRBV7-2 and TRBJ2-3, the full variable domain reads GAGVSQSPSNKVTEKGKDVELRCDPISGHTALYWYRQSLGQGLEFLIYFQGNSAPDKSGLPSDRFSAERTGGSVSTLTIQRTQQEDSAVYLCASSWTSGGTDTQYFGPGTRLTVL.

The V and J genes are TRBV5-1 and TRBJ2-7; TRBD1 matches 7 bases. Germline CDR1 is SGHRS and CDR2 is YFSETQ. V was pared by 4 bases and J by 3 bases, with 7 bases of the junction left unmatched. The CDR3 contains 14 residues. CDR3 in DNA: TGCGCCAGCAGCCTTACGACAGGGCACTACGAGCAGTACTTC. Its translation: CASSLTTGHYEQYF.

The DNA of the CDR3 is TGTGCCAGCAGCTTCGCCGGGAGGGCCCGGAATGAGCAGTTCTTC. Protein: CASSFAGRARNEQFF. This chain joins TRBV7-9 and TRBJ2-1; 8 bases line up with TRBD2. V trimming: 3 bases; J trimming: 7 bases; junction bases outside the gene matches: 8. The CDR3 consists of 15 residues. Germline V gene lookup returns CDR1 SEHNR and CDR2 FQNEAQ (reference sequence).

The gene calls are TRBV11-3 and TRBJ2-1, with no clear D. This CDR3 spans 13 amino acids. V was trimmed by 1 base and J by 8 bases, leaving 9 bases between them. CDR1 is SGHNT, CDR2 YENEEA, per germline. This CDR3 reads CASSLGSRDEQFF. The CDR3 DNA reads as TGTGCCAGCAGCTTAGGGTCACGGGATGAGCAGTTCTTC. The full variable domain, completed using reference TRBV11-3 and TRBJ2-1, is EAGVVQSPRYKIIEKKQPVAFWCNPISGHNTLYWYLQNLGQGPELLIRYENEEAVDDSQLPKDRFSAERLKGVDSTLKIQPAELGDSAVYLCASSLGSRDEQFFGPGTRLTVL.

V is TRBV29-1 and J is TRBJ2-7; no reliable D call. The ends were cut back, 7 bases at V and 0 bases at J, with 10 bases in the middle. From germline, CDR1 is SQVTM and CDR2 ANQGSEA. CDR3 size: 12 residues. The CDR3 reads CSAAYHSYEQYF. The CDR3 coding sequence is TGCAGCGCCGCGTATCACTCCTACGAGCAGTACTTC.

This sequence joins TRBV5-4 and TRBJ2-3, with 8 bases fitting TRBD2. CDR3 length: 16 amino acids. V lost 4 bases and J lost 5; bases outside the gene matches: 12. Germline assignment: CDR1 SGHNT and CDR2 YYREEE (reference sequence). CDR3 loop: CASSPELAEIQDTQYF. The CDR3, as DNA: TGTGCCAGCAGCCCCGAACTAGCGGAGATACAAGATACGCAGTATTTT.

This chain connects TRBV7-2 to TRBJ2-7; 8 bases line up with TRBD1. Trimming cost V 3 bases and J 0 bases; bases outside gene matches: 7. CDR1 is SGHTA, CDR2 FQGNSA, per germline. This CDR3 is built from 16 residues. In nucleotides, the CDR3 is TGTGCCAGCAGCTTCTTCCCGGGACAGGACTCCTACGAGCAGTACTTC. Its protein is CASSFFPGQDSYEQYF.

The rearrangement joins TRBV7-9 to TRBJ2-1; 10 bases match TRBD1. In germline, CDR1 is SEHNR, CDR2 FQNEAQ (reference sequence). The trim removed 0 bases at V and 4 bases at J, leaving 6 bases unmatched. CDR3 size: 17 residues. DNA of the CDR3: TGTGCCAGCAGCTTAGCTCTGGGACAGGGGTCATACAATGAGCAGTTCTTC. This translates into CASSLALGQGSYNEQFF. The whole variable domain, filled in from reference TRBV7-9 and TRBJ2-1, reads DTGVSQNPRHKITKRGQNVTFRCDPISEHNRLYWYRQTLGQGPEFLTYFQNEAQLEKSRLLSDRFSAERPKGSFSTLEIQRTEQGDSAMYLCASSLALGQGSYNEQFFGPGTRLTVL.

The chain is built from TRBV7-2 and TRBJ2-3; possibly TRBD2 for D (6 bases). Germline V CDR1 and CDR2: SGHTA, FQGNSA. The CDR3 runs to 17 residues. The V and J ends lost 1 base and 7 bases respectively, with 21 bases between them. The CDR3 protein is CASSLVAQKGGSNTQYF. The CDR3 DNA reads TGTGCCAGCAGCTTAGTGGCCCAAAAAGGAGGGTCAAATACGCAGTATTTT.

Written as DNA, the CDR3 is TGTGCCAGCAACCCCCTTACTATCACCGGGGAGCTGTTTTTT. This codes for CASNPLTITGELFF. The V call is TRBV6-1, the J call TRBJ2-2; no clear D gene. Germline values: CDR1 MNHNS, CDR2 SASEGT. This CDR3 spans 14 amino acids. V shed 7 bases and J shed 4 bases, with 13 bases lying between them.

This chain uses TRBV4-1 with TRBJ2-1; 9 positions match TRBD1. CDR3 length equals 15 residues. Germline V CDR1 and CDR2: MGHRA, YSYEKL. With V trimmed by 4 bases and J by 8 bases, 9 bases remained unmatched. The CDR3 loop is CASSPAGTGKHEQFF. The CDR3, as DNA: TGCGCCAGCAGCCCAGCGGGGACAGGGAAACATGAGCAGTTCTTC.

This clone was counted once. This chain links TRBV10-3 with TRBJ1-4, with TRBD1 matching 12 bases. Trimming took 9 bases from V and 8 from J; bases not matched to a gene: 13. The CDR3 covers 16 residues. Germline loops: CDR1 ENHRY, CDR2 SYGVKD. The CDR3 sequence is CAIKNTGTGGQEKLFF. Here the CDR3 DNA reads TGTGCCATTAAAAACACCGGGACAGGGGGCCAAGAAAAACTGTTTTTT.

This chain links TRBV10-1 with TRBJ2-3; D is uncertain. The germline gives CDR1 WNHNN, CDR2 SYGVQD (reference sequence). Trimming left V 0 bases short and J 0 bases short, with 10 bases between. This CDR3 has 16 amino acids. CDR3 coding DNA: TGCGCCAGCAGTGAGTCGGAGTCTTCTAGCACAGATACGCAGTATTTT. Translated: CASSESESSSTDTQYF.

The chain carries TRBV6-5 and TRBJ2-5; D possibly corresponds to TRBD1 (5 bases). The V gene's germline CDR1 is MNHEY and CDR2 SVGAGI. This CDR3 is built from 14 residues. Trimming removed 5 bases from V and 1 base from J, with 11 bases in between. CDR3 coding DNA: TGTGCCAGCAGTCTAGGACACTCCCAAGAGACCCAGTACTTC. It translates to CASSLGHSQETQYF.

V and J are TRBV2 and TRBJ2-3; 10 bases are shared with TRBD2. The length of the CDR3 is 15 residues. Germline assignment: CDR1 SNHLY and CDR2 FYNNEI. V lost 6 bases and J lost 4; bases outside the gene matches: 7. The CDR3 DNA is TGTGCCAGCAGCCCCGGGACTAGCGACTCAGATACGCAGTATTTT. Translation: CASSPGTSDSDTQYF.

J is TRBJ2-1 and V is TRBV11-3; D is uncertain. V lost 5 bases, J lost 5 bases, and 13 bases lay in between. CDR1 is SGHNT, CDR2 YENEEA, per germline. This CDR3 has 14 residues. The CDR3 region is CASSVRRLNNEQFF. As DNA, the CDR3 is TGTGCCAGCAGCGTTCGACGACTGAACAATGAGCAGTTCTTC.

The CDR3 sequence: CASSPDRQNTGELFF. As DNA, the CDR3 is TGTGCCAGCTCACCGGACAGGCAAAACACCGGGGAGCTGTTTTTT. The V and J genes are TRBV18 and TRBJ2-2; TRBD1 matches at 7 bases. The CDR3 runs to 15 residues. CDR1 KGHSH and CDR2 LQKENI come from the germline V gene. The trim removed 3 bases at V and 2 bases at J, leaving 3 bases unmatched. Together with reference TRBV18 and TRBJ2-2, the CDR3 gives the full variable domain: NAGVMQNPRHLVRRRGQEARLRCSPMKGHSHVYWYRQLPEEGLKFMVYLQKENIIDESGMPKERFSAEFPKEGPSILRIQQVVRGDSAAYFCASSPDRQNTGELFFGEGSRLTVL.

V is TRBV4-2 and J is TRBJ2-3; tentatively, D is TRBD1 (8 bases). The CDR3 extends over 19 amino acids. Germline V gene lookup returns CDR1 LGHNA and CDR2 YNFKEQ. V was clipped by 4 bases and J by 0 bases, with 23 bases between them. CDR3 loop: CASSPKEDRASGSTDTQYF. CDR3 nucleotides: TGTGCCAGCAGCCCTAAAGAGGACAGGGCTAGCGGAAGCACAGATACGCAGTATTTT.

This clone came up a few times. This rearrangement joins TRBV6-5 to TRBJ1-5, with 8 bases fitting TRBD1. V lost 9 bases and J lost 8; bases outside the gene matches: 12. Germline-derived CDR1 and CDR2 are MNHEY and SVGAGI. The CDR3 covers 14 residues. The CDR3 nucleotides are TGTGCCAGTTTGAGAGGACAGGGCGGGGAGCCCCAGCATTTT. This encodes CASLRGQGGEPQHF.

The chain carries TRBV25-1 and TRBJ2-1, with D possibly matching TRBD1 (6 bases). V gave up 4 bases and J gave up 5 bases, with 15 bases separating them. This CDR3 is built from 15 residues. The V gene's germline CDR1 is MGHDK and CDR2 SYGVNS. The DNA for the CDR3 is TGTGCCAGCAGTGTGACAGGTACGCCTGACAATGAGCAGTTCTTC. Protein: CASSVTGTPDNEQFF.

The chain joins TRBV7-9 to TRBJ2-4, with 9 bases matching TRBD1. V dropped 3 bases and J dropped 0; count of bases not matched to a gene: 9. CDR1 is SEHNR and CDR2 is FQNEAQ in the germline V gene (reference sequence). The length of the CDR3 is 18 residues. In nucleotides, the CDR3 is TGTGCCAGCAGCTTGGGGACAGGGACGGGGTTAGCCAAAAACATTCAGTACTTC. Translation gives CASSLGTGTGLAKNIQYF.

CDR3 nucleotide sequence: TGTGCCAGCAGCTTAGAGCGGGAGACAAAAGAGCAGTACTTC. Translated: CASSLERETKEQYF. The chain employs TRBV11-2 and TRBJ2-7, with 7 bases fitting TRBD2. The germline gives CDR1 SGHAT, CDR2 FQNNGV. The CDR3 covers 14 residues. V was clipped by 0 bases and J by 7 bases; unmatched bases: 6.

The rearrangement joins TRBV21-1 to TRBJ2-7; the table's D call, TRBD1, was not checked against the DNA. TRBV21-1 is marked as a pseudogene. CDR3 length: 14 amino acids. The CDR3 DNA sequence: TGTGCCAGCAGCAAAACATTCATTGTTTGGGAGCAGTACTTC. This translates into CASSKTFIVWEQYF.

CDR3 region: CASSRDRSSTGYTF. CDR3 DNA sequence: TGTGCCAGTAGTCGGGACAGGTCAAGCACTGGCTACACCTTC. The chain recombines TRBV19 with TRBJ1-2; 8 nucleotides align to TRBD1. CDR1 LNHDA and CDR2 SQIVND come from the germline V gene (reference sequence). V trimming: 5 bases; J trimming: 7 bases; junction bases outside the gene matches: 9. This CDR3 has 14 amino acids.

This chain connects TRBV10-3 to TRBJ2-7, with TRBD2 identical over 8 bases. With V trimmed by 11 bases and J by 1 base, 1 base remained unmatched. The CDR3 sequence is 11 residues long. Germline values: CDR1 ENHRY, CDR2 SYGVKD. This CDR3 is CASGGSYEQYF. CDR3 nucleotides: TGTGCCTCGGGGGGGTCCTACGAGCAGTACTTC.

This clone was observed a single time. The CDR3 nucleotides read TGTGCCTGGAGCCCTGGAGGGGGCGGTGGAAACACCATATATTTT. Its translation is CAWSPGGGGGNTIYF. The chain recombines TRBV30 with TRBJ1-3; the match to TRBD1 covers 7 bases. V lost 3 bases, J lost 3 bases, and 8 bases stayed unmatched. CDR1 is GTSNPN and CDR2 is SVGIG in the germline V gene (reference sequence). CDR3 length equals 15 residues.